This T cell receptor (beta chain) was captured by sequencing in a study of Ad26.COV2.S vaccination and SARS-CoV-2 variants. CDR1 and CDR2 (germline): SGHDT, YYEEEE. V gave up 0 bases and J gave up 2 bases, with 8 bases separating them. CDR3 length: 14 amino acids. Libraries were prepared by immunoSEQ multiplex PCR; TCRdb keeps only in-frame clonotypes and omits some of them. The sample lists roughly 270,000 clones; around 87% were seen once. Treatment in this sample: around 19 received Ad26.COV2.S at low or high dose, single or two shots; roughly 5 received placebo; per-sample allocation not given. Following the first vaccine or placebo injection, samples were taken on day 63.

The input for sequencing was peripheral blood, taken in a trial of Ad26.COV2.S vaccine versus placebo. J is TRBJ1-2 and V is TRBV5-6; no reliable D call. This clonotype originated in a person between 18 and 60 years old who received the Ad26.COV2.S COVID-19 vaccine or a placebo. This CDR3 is CASSLAQMNYGYTF. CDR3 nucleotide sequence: TGTGCCAGCAGCTTGGCACAGATGAACTATGGCTACACCTTC.